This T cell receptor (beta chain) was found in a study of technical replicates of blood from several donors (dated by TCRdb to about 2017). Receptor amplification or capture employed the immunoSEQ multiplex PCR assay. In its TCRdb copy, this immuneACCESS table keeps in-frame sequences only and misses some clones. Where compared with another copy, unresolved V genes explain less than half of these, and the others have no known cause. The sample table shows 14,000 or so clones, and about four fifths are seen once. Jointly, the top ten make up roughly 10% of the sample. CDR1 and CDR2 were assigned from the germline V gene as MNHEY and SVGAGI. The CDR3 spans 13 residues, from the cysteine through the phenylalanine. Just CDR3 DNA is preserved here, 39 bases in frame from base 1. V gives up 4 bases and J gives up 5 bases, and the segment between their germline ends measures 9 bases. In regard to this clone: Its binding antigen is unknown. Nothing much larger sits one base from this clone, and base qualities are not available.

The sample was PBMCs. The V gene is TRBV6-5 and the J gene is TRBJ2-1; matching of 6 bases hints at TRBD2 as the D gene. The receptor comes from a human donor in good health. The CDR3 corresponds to CASSLLADNEQFF. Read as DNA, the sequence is TGTGCCAGCAGTTTGTTAGCGGACAATGAGCAGTTCTTC.